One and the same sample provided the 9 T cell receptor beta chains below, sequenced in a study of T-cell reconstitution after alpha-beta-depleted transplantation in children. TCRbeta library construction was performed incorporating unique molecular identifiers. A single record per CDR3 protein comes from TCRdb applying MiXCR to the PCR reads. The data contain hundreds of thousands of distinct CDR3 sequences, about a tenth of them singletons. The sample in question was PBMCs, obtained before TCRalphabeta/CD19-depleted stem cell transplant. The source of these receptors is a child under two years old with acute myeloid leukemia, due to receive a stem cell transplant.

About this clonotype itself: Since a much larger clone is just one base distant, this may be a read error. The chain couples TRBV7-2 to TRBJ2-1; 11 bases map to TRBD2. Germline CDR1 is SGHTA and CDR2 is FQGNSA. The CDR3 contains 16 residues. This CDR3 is CVSSLLPSGRRNEQFF. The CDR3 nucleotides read TGTGTCAGCAGCTTATTGCCTAGCGGGAGGCGCAATGAGCAGTTCTTC.

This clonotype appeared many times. The CDR3 loop is CASSFGGYTYEQYF. The CDR3 nucleotides are TGCGCCAGCAGCTTTGGTGGGTATACCTACGAGCAGTACTTC. The chain joins TRBV5-1 to TRBJ2-7, with D hard to call. The V gene's germline CDR1 is SGHRS and CDR2 YFSETQ. The CDR3 consists of 14 residues. Trimming cost V 2 bases and J 2 bases, with 11 bases left between them.

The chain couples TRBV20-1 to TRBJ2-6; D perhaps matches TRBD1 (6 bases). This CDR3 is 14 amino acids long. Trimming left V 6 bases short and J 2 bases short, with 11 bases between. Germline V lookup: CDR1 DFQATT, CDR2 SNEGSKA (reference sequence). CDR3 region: CSATHRAGANVLTF. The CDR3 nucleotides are TGCAGTGCGACTCACAGGGCTGGGGCCAACGTCCTGACTTTC.

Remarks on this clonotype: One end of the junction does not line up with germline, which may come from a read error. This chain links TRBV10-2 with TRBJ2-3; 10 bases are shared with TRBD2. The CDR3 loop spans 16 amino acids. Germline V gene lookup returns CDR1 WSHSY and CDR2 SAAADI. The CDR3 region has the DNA TGCACCAGCAGCCTCGGGACTAGCGAGTACACAGATACGCAGTATTTT. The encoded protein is CTSSLGTSEYTDTQYF.

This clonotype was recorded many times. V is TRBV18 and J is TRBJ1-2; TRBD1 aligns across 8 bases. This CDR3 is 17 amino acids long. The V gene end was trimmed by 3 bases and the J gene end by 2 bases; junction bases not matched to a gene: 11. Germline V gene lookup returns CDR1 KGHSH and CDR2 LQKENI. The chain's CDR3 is CASSPTSGTGLNYGYTF. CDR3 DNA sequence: TGTGCCAGCTCACCTACGTCCGGGACAGGACTAAACTATGGCTACACCTTC.

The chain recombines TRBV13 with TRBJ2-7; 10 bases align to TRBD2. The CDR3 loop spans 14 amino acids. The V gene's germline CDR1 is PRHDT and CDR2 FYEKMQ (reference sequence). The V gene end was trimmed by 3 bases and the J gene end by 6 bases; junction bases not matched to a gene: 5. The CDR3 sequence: CASSFTSGEVEQYF. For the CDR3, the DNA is TGTGCCAGCAGCTTCACTAGCGGGGAGGTCGAGCAGTACTTC.

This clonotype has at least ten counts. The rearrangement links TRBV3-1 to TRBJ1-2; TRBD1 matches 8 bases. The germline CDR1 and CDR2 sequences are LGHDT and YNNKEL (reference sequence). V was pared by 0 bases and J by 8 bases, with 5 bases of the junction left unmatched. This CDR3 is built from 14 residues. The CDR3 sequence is CASSQETGAGGYTF. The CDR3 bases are TGTGCCAGCAGCCAAGAGACAGGGGCTGGCGGCTACACCTTC. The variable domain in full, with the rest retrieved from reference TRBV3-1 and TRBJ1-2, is DTAVSQTPKYLVTQMGNDKSIKCEQNLGHDTMYWYKQDSKKFLKIMFSYNNKELIINETVPNRFSPKSPDKAHLNLHINSLELGDSAVYFCASSQETGAGGYTFGSGTRLTVV.

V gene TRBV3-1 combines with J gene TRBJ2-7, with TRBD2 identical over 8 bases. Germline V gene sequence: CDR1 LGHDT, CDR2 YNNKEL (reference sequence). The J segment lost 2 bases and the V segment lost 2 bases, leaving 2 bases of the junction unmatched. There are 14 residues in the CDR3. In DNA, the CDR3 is TGTGCCAGCAGCCAATCGGGGGGGCCCTACGAGCAGTACTTC. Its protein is CASSQSGGPYEQYF.

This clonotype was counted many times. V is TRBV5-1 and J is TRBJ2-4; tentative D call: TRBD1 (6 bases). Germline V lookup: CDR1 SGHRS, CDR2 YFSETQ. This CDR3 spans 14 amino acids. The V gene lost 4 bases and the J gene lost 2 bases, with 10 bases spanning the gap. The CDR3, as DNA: TGCGCCAGCAGCCCACAGGGACCCAAAAACATTCAGTACTTC. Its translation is CASSPQGPKNIQYF.